This TCR beta chain was sequenced during a study of cytomegalovirus exposure and HLA in healthy donors. Use of 60 Vbeta and 13 Jbeta primers characterized the PCR. TCRdb's copy holds only in-frame clones and misses some; the assay was immunoSEQ multiplex PCR. The table shows 180,000 or so clones, with approximately 78% occurring only once. CDR1 is SGHDN, CDR2 FVKESK, per germline. This CDR3 is built from 13 residues. V was cut by 5 bases and J by 1 base, with 9 bases left in between. The chain is built from TRBV14 and TRBJ2-7, with a weak D call TRBD2 (6 bases). The origin of this receptor is a woman aged 45 to 65 in good health and CMV-seropositive. The sequencing input was PBMCs. The CDR3 loop is CASSLGLSYEQYF. CDR3 coding DNA: TGTGCCAGCAGCTTGGGACTTTCCTACGAGCAGTACTTC.